This is a list of T cell receptor beta chains from one sample in a study of control samples from healthy donors and cancer patients. Generated by immunoSEQ multiplex PCR, the TCRdb table keeps only in-frame clones and is missing some. The sample records tens of thousands of clones, roughly 91% being singletons. What was sequenced was blood. The receptors come from a man in his forties or fifties in good health. CDR3s include the opening cysteine and the closing phenylalanine or tryptophan.

v_call: TRBV5-1; cdr3_aa: CASSLGGVPSNEQFF
v_call: TRBV15; cdr3_aa: CATSRETAGQFF
v_call: TRBV19; cdr3_aa: CASSHPGGRVYGYTF
v_call: TRBV7-9; cdr3_aa: CASSLLSGQGNSPLHF
v_call: TRBV9; cdr3_aa: CASSVVTTEAFF
v_call: TRBV19; cdr3_aa: CASSIGTTQYF
v_call: TRBV7-2; cdr3_aa: CASSFRLDGGDEQYF
v_call: TRBV7-2; cdr3_aa: CASSGRVNSPLHF
v_call: TRBV11-3; cdr3_aa: CASSSHGQGRYEQYF
v_call: TRBV13; cdr3_aa: CASSPLGPGKTQYF
v_call: TRBV5-6; cdr3_aa: CASSPGQGEQYF
v_call: TRBV2; cdr3_aa: CASSEVRGVKETQYF
v_call: TRBV3-1/TRBV3-2; cdr3_aa: CASSQEGLPGNTIYF
v_call: TRBV21-1; cdr3_aa: CASSKMVGRQGVPYEQYF
v_call: TRBV5-1; cdr3_aa: CASSLAGGRTDTQYF
v_call: TRBV29-1; cdr3_aa: CSVFRQASEAFF
v_call: TRBV21-1; cdr3_aa: CASSKGSETQYF
v_call: TRBV6-5; cdr3_aa: CASRMEGNMNTEAFF
v_call: TRBV7-7; cdr3_aa: CASSPGGTVGSYEQYF
v_call: TRBV7-9; cdr3_aa: CASSSKAGVTYNEQFF
v_call: TRBV6-5; cdr3_aa: CASRLAGAQNEQFF
v_call: TRBV7-2; cdr3_aa: CASSFRQIGNQPQHF
v_call: TRBV7-9; cdr3_aa: CASSFSTGNYGYTF
v_call: TRBV5-1; cdr3_aa: CASSPAGGWSEAFF
v_call: TRBV6-5; cdr3_aa: CASSYSKSSGNTIYF
v_call: TRBV4-1; cdr3_aa: CASSEQGLGDQPQHF
v_call: TRBV6-5; cdr3_aa: CAGSDRENQPQHF
v_call: TRBV2; cdr3_aa: CASSAGIATNEKLFF
v_call: TRBV6-5; cdr3_aa: CASSYRTGDRAQHF
v_call: TRBV3-1/TRBV3-2; cdr3_aa: CASSQEFDRDRLYGYTF
v_call: TRBV5-5; cdr3_aa: CASSLGSHYSGNTIYF
v_call: TRBV27; cdr3_aa: CASSAKQGVIYEQYF
v_call: TRBV6-5; cdr3_aa: CASSSGQGRTEAFF
v_call: TRBV6-5; cdr3_aa: CASRPVGVAYGYTF
v_call: TRBV5-1; cdr3_aa: CASSLGAGANVLTF
v_call: TRBV5-1; cdr3_aa: CASSPSRDGNEQFF
v_call: TRBV7-9; cdr3_aa: CASSLVQGGETQYF
v_call: TRBV5-5; cdr3_aa: CASSLTGTLLEQYF
v_call: TRBV24-1; cdr3_aa: CATSDPRTGGNQPQHF
v_call: TRBV6-5; cdr3_aa: CASSYSRGRNDYEQYF
v_call: TRBV2; cdr3_aa: CASSEEGNQPQHF
v_call: TRBV27; cdr3_aa: CASSLAGTTRTRRSYNEQFF
v_call: TRBV5-1; cdr3_aa: CASSLGQGPYGYTF